The T cell receptor beta chain under discussion was sequenced for a study of T cells in Graves' hyperthyroidism and ophthalmopathy. Exclusion of a patient resulted from uncontrolled infection, other autoimmune disease, pregnancy or lactation. Diagnosis rested on symptoms, serum thyroxine and TRAb, thyroid ultrasound, and orbital computed tomography. Trimming removed 4 bases from V and 3 bases from J, with 22 bases in between. The CDR3 contains 17 residues. Per the germline V gene, CDR1 is SGHTA and CDR2 is FQGTGA. Regarding this clonotype: Its antigen is undetermined.

The CDR3 regions of TCR beta were amplified from RNA transcripts. The HTBI primer set drove a first-round RT-PCR of the TCR CDR3. MiXCR was run by TCRdb on the multiplex PCR reads, yielding one entry per CDR3 protein. The sample contains around 400,000 distinct CDR3 sequences, 20% to 25% of which appear only once. Study-wide results and caveats: From stable hyperthyroidism, ophthalmopathy was set apart by a 13 V-J model.

The TCR was taken from a man aged 45-65 years with Graves' hyperthyroidism. The sequencing input was blood. The chain carries TRBV7-3 and TRBJ2-7; a possible D gene is TRBD2 (6 bases). The CDR3 DNA is TGTGCCAGCAGCTGTTACCCGGGGGTCCGACCAAACTACGAGCAGTACTTC. Protein: CASSCYPGVRPNYEQYF.